This T cell receptor beta chain was captured in a study of OX40 agonist ivuxolimab in advanced cancers. About the investigation overall: The costimulatory receptor OX40 (CD134) was targeted by ivuxolimab, a fully human IgG2 agonistic monoclonal antibody. Patients were allowed to have had prior anti-PD-1, anti-PD-L1 or anti-CTLA-4 therapy, and approximately 40% of the dose-escalation patients had been treated with checkpoint inhibitors. Intravenous ivuxolimab was administered to patients every 2 weeks at six dose levels: 0.01, 0.1, 0.3, 1.5, 3 and 10 mg/kg. Among the 50 to 55 dose-escalation patients, around 19 had hepatocellular carcinoma, some 15 melanoma, 9 renal cell carcinoma and 9 head and neck cancer. Peripheral TCRbeta sequencing aimed to test whether ivuxolimab altered TCR sequence diversity and caused clonal T-cell expansion. Partial responses occurred in three dose-escalation patients, of whom one had hepatocellular carcinoma and two had cutaneous melanoma. The paper describes the monotherapy dose-escalation part (N of about 47 patients) of the phase I trial of ivuxolimab. In the dose-escalation cohort, around four fifths of patients were male, and the mean age was approximately 60 years with a range of roughly 20 to 79.

Patients with a history of autoimmune disease or receiving systemic immunosuppression were excluded from the trial. Peripheral blood for TCR sequencing was drawn from every dose cohort at baseline, at cycle 4 day 1 and at cycle 7 day 1. Samples came from an open-label, multicenter, first-in-human phase I dose-escalation trial of ivuxolimab. Adults with locally advanced or metastatic melanoma, renal cell carcinoma, hepatocellular carcinoma or head and neck squamous cell carcinoma were enrolled in the trial. CD4+ and CD8+ T cells were sorted separately from peripheral blood before TCR sequencing. What the work shows at the level of the full study, not this receptor alone: After ivuxolimab, expanded clones were on average more numerous among CD8+ T cells than among CD4+ T cells. Low levels of normalized T-cell clonal expansion were also seen in some patients who did not respond. Which antigens the clonally expanded peripheral T cells were specific for was not determined. At doses of 0.1 to 3.0 mg/kg, clonal expansion of both CD4+ and CD8+ blood T cells was observed from baseline to week 6. In the 0.1-3.0 mg/kg groups, partial responders had among the lowest normalized peripheral clonal expansion, particularly in CD8+ T cells.

Genomic DNA was extracted from sorted cells for sequencing of the TCRbeta CDR3 region. The immunoSEQ Assay was used to sequence the TCRbeta CDR3 regions. The source is immuneACCESS, and TCRdb retained only in-frame sequences with V and J called. Part of the clones is not carried over; for the studies checked, unresolved V genes explain less than half of this, and the remainder is unexplained. The sample contains tens of thousands of clones, roughly nine tenths of them found a single time. Around 0.39% of the sample comes from the top ten. This clone was counted a single time. It has no known antigen specificity. It has no much larger one-base neighbor in the sample; base qualities were not kept. Spanning cysteine to phenylalanine, the CDR3 consists of 15 amino acids. The retained sequence is limited to the CDR3, 45 bases, with the frame set at the first base. The junction shows trimming of 4 bases on V and 7 bases on J, and the gene matches do not reach 8 bases of it. CDR1 and CDR2, per the germline V gene (reference sequence), are WNHNN and SYGVQD.

This receptor was obtained from an adult with an advanced solid tumor such as melanoma, head and neck, liver or kidney cancer. The rearrangement combines TRBV10-1 with TRBJ1-1, with TRBD1 matching 11 junction bases. The specimen was CD4+ or CD8+ T cells sorted from blood, collected in a trial of the OX40 agonist ivuxolimab. The encoded CDR3 is CASSGAGTGGIEAFF. The DNA reads TGCGCCAGCAGTGGGGCCGGGACAGGGGGAATTGAAGCTTTCTTT.